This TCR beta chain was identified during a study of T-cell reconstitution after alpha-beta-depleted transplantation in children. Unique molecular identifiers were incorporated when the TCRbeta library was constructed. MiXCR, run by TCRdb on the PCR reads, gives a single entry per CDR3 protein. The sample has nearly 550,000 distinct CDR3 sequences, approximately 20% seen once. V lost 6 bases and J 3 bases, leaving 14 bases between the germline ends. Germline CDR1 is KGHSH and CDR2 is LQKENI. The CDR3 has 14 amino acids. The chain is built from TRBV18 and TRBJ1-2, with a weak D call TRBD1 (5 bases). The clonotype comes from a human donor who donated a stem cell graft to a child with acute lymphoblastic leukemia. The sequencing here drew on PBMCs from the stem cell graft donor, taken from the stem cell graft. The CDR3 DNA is TGTGCCAGCTCGCAGGGACGGCTCCACTATGGCTACACCTTC. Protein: CASSQGRLHYGYTF.